This note documents a single TCR beta chain sequence. Its antigen is not identified. The data were taken from a study of CD8 T cells in Susac syndrome. Points from the study as a whole: As the study acknowledged, the number of individuals who were part of its TCR sequencing and HLA analysis was relatively small. None of the CD4+ T cell repertoires in Susac syndrome showed clonal expansion.

Germline V gene sequence: CDR1 SGHAT, CDR2 FQNNGV. The V and J ends lost 5 bases and 2 bases respectively, with 9 bases between them. The CDR3 contains 13 residues. Random hexamers primed reverse transcription of about 0.5 to 1 ug RNA. Amplification of the TCR beta CDR3 was carried out by immunoSEQ multiplex PCR, which spanned a total of 54 Vbeta and 13 Jbeta segments. TCRdb re-analysed the immunoSEQ multiplex PCR reads in MiXCR, keeping a single row per CDR3 protein. The table includes about 200,000 distinct CDR3 sequences, more than 85% detected once. Sequencing of TCR beta was undertaken in CD8+ and CD4+ T cells derived from blood.

The rearrangement uses TRBV11-2 and TRBJ1-2, with D maybe TRBD1 (5 bases). This receptor was taken from a human donor with Susac syndrome. Specimen: CD4+ T cells from PBMCs. CDR3 in DNA: TGTGCCAGCAGCCCCCAGGGAAACTATGGCTACACCTTC. Translated, it gives CASSPQGNYGYTF. Using reference TRBV11-2 and TRBJ1-2 for the parts outside the CDR3, the full variable domain is EAGVAQSPRYKIIEKRQSVAFWCNPISGHATLYWYQQILGQGPKLLIQFQNNGVVDDSQLPKDRFSAERLKGVDSTLKIQPAKLEDSAVYLCASSPQGNYGYTFGSGTRLTVV.